One and the same sample provided the 10 T cell receptor beta chains below, sequenced in a study of T cells after posttransplantation cyclophosphamide. Method: immunoSEQ multiplex PCR; TCRdb's copy keeps in-frame clones and lacks some. The sample has about 47,000 clones, roughly nine tenths seen once; the top ten hold around 3%. The sequenced sample was PBMCs. Receptors were obtained from a woman in her fifties or sixties in good health and a related stem cell transplant donor.

This chain connects TRBV5-1 to TRBJ2-7; 12 nucleotides match TRBD2. The germline V gene has CDR1 SGHRS and CDR2 YFSETQ. This CDR3 has 17 residues. V lost 0 bases, J lost 3 bases, and 7 bases stayed unmatched. This chain's CDR3 is CASSLGLAGGPGYEQYF. CDR3 in DNA: TGCGCCAGCAGCTTGGGGCTAGCGGGAGGGCCCGGCTACGAGCAGTACTTC.

V is TRBV19 and J is TRBJ2-1; no clear D. Germline V gene sequence: CDR1 LNHDA, CDR2 SQIVND (reference sequence). The CDR3 loop spans 13 amino acids. With 6 bases removed from V and 0 bases from J, the gap between germline ends came to 6 bases. The CDR3 protein is CASRLNSYNEQFF. CDR3 DNA: TGTGCCAGTAGGCTAAACTCCTACAATGAGCAGTTCTTC.

The V call is TRBV6-5, the J call TRBJ2-2, with 8 bases fitting TRBD1. The germline V gene encodes CDR1 MNHEY and CDR2 SVGAGI. The junction had 5 bases not matched to a gene; V was cut back by 1 base and J by 4 bases. The CDR3 length is 16 residues. The CDR3 nucleotides read TGTGCCAGCAGTTACTTAACAGGGGGGACCACCGGGGAGCTGTTTTTT. Encoded protein: CASSYLTGGTTGELFF.

The CDR3 DNA sequence: TGTGCCAGCAGCTTGGGTGGCAGGGTAAACTATGGCTACACCTTC. It codes for CASSLGGRVNYGYTF. The rearrangement uses TRBV5-4 and TRBJ1-2, with a tentative D call TRBD1 (5 bases). This CDR3 is built from 15 residues. Germline lookup yields CDR1 SGHNT and CDR2 YYREEE (reference sequence). Trimming took off 0 bases at V and 2 bases at J, with 11 bases between the two ends.

The J gene is TRBJ2-7, the V gene TRBV5-1; 7 bases align to TRBD1. V shed 4 bases, J shed 3 bases, and the junction held 7 bases outside the gene matches. This CDR3 is built from 14 residues. CDR1 and CDR2 from the germline V gene are SGHRS and YFSETQ. The DNA of the CDR3 is TGCGCCAGCAGCCGTGGACAGGCGGGCTACGAGCAGTACTTC. Translated, it gives CASSRGQAGYEQYF.

The V and J genes are TRBV2 and TRBJ2-2; 7 bases map to TRBD1. CDR1 SNHLY and CDR2 FYNNEI come from the germline V gene. The CDR3 runs 14 residues. The J segment lost 5 bases and the V segment lost 8 bases, leaving 8 bases of the junction unmatched. CDR3 in DNA: TGTGCCAGCCGTAGACAGGGACGTACCGGGGAGCTGTTTTTT. Residues: CASRRQGRTGELFF.

The chain links TRBV2 to TRBJ1-5, with 10 bases identical to TRBD1. Germline assignment: CDR1 SNHLY and CDR2 FYNNEI. V was clipped by 6 bases and J by 1 base; unmatched bases: 6. This CDR3 spans 16 amino acids. The CDR3 protein is CASSRDRGTSNQPQHF. The CDR3 DNA reads as TGTGCCAGCAGCCGGGACAGGGGCACGAGCAATCAGCCCCAGCATTTT.

This clone was counted once. This chain connects TRBV28 to TRBJ1-6; 9 nucleotides match TRBD1. V lost 9 bases, J lost 5 bases, and 2 bases stayed unmatched. CDR1 MDHEN and CDR2 SYDVKM come from the germline V gene. The CDR3 length is 13 residues. The CDR3 DNA reads TGTGCCAGTGGGACAGGGCATAATTCACCCCTCCACTTT. Amino acids: CASGTGHNSPLHF.

The genes are TRBV10-3 and TRBJ2-7; D may be TRBD2 (6 bases). The CDR3 loop spans 14 amino acids. CDR1 is ENHRY, CDR2 SYGVKD, per germline. The CDR3 sequence: CAIGGGDLSYEQYF. CDR3 nucleotide sequence: TGTGCTATCGGAGGCGGGGACCTCTCCTACGAGCAGTACTTC.

The chain carries TRBV7-2 and TRBJ2-7, with D possibly being TRBD2 (7 bases). The CDR3 runs 14 residues. The germline V and J ends were trimmed by 5 bases and 3 bases, with 14 bases remaining between them. In germline, CDR1 is SGHTA, CDR2 FQGNSA. The CDR3 sequence is CASSPQGGDYEQYF. CDR3 nucleotide sequence: TGTGCCAGCAGCCCACAGGGAGGGGACTACGAGCAGTACTTC.